One and the same sample provided the 8 T cell receptor beta chains below, sequenced in a study of human T cells and chemical hapten exposure. Via MiXCR, TCRdb re-called the RACE reads, giving one row per CDR3 protein. The sample gives some 250,000 distinct CDR3 sequences, roughly 8% of which show up once; more than 0.95% is in the top ten. The sample's time point: pre-sensitization, week 0. Treatment meaning: therapeutic diphenylcyclopropenone sensitization with weekly scalp DPC. The specimen was whole blood, collected in connection with sensitization to the hapten diphenylcyclopropenone (DPC). The receptors here all came from a man aged 18 to 30 with alopecia areata. Some clones in this sample may be carry-over from other donors' samples.

This clonotype appeared many times. The gene calls are TRBV11-1 and TRBJ2-2, with 12 bases matching TRBD1. The CDR3 sequence is 16 residues long. Germline V gene data show CDR1 as SGHAT and CDR2 as FQDESV (reference sequence). Trimming removed 3 bases from V and 2 bases from J; junction bases left unmatched: 1. CDR3 DNA sequence: TGTGCCAGCAGCTTCGGGACAGGGGGCAACACCGGGGAGCTGTTTTTT. Translating it yields CASSFGTGGNTGELFF.

J is TRBJ2-7 and V is TRBV20-1; 7 nucleotides align to TRBD1. From germline, CDR1 is DFQATT and CDR2 SNEGSKA (reference sequence). V gave up 8 bases and J gave up 2 bases; unmatched junction bases: 9. This CDR3 spans 13 amino acids. CDR3 sequence: CSLLGTETYEQYF. The CDR3 DNA reads as TGCAGTCTCCTTGGGACAGAAACCTACGAGCAGTACTTC.

V and J are TRBV12-5 and TRBJ2-3; D is ambiguous. Germline V gives CDR1 LGHNT, CDR2 FRNRAP. V shed 1 base and J shed 5 bases, with 7 bases lying between them. CDR3 length: 13 residues. The CDR3 loop is CASGLDLGDTQYF. The CDR3 nucleotides read TGTGCTAGTGGTTTGGACCTAGGAGATACGCAGTATTTT.

Only a few counts were recorded for this clonotype. The V call is TRBV5-1, the J call TRBJ1-4, with a weak D call TRBD1 (6 bases). Germline V gene data show CDR1 as SGHRS and CDR2 as YFSETQ. Trimming stripped 5 bases from V and 8 bases from J, with 13 bases between. The CDR3 loop spans 13 amino acids. CDR3 coding DNA: TGCGCCAGCAGTTTCCAGGGGCTGGAAAAACTGTTTTTT. Protein sequence: CASSFQGLEKLFF.

The chain recombines TRBV20-1 with TRBJ1-3; no clear D. The CDR3 is made up of 13 amino acids. The V and J ends lost 1 base and 4 bases respectively, with 8 bases between them. Germline V lookup: CDR1 DFQATT, CDR2 SNEGSKA (reference sequence). CDR3 bases: TGCAGTGCTAGAGTTCCCACCGGAAACACCATATATTTT. It specifies CSARVPTGNTIYF.

The table lists this clonotype with a few counts. This chain uses TRBV20-1 with TRBJ2-7; D possibly uses TRBD1 or TRBD2 (5 bases each). The CDR3 contains 14 residues. V was cut by 1 base and J by 8 bases, with 18 bases left in between. Germline CDR1 reads DFQATT; CDR2 reads SNEGSKA (reference sequence). The CDR3 DNA reads as TGCAGTGCTAGAGCCTCGGGACCGAGGGGACAGCAGTACTTC. It translates to CSARASGPRGQQYF.

This clonotype was picked up a small number of times. This chain's CDR3 is CASSVGQGFEAFF. CDR3 nucleotides: TGTGCCAGCAGCGTAGGACAGGGGTTTGAAGCTTTCTTT. The chain uses TRBV9 and TRBJ1-1; 8 bases fit TRBD1. The germline CDR1 and CDR2 sequences are SGDLS and YYNGEE. V lost 0 bases, J lost 7 bases, and 2 bases stayed unmatched. The CDR3 spans 13 residues.

This clonotype was detected many times. J is TRBJ1-6 and V is TRBV4-1; 7 positions match TRBD1. The CDR3 contains 16 residues. Germline lookup yields CDR1 MGHRA and CDR2 YSYEKL. Germline trimming cut 0 bases from V and 8 bases from J; bases unmatched to any gene: 7. CDR3 sequence (DNA): TGCGCCAGCAGCCAAGATTTAAACAGGGGCTATTCACCCCTCCACTTT. Translated, it gives CASSQDLNRGYSPLHF.